The 22 T cell receptor beta chains listed next were all sequenced from one sample in a study of Graves' ophthalmopathy and Graves' hyperthyroidism. Transcripts of RNA were the source for amplifying TCR beta CDR3 regions. The library came from an HTBI-primed first-round RT-PCR and a second-round multiplex PCR. TCRdb analysed the multiplex PCR reads with MiXCR anew, one entry per CDR3 protein. Among 600,000 to 950,000 distinct CDR3 sequences listed, 40% were seen once. Sequenced material: peripheral blood. The source is an adult man with Graves' ophthalmopathy.

The CDR3 reads CASSQDLQNYGYTF. Written as DNA, the CDR3 is TGTGCCAGCAGCCAAGATTTACAGAACTATGGCTACACCTTC. V and J are TRBV9 and TRBJ1-2; D unclear. The V end was cut by 4 bases, the J end by 2 bases, with 12 bases between. From germline, CDR1 is SGDLS and CDR2 YYNGEE. The CDR3 contains 14 residues.

This clonotype was counted a few times. The rearrangement links TRBV20-1 to TRBJ2-2; D remains unclear. V was trimmed by 3 bases and J by 1 base, leaving 9 bases between them. Germline values: CDR1 DFQATT, CDR2 SNEGSKA (reference sequence). CDR3 length equals 14 residues. The CDR3 DNA reads TGCAGTGCTAGTCCTCTGCGGAACACCGGGGAGCTGTTTTTT. Its protein product is CSASPLRNTGELFF.

This clonotype was picked up a small number of times. This sequence joins TRBV2 and TRBJ1-2; D is perhaps TRBD1 (5 bases). V shed 5 bases and J shed 3 bases, with 16 bases lying between them. CDR3 length: 15 residues. Germline CDR1 and CDR2: SNHLY and FYNNEI. CDR3: CASSFPPGRDYGYTF. The CDR3 DNA is TGTGCCAGCAGTTTCCCGCCAGGGAGGGACTATGGCTACACCTTC. Complete variable domain (other parts from reference TRBV2 and TRBJ1-2): EPEVTQTPSHQVTQMGQEVILRCVPISNHLYFYWYRQILGQKVEFLVSFYNNEISEKSEIFDDQFSVERPDGSNFTLKIRSTKLEDSAMYFCASSFPPGRDYGYTFGSGTRLTVV.

The chain is built from TRBV5-6 and TRBJ1-6; the D gene is possibly TRBD1 (6 bases). Between the trimmed V and J ends, which lost 1 base and 9 bases, there was a span of 14 bases. This CDR3 spans 15 amino acids. Germline CDR1 and CDR2: SGHDT and YYEEEE. The CDR3 loop is CASSLITGLGSPLHF. The CDR3 DNA is TGTGCCAGCAGCTTGATAACAGGGCTCGGTTCACCCCTCCACTTT. Full variable domain (outside the CDR3, taken from reference TRBV5-6 and TRBJ1-6): DAGVTQSPTHLIKTRGQQVTLRCSPKSGHDTVSWYQQALGQGPQFIFQYYEEEERQRGNFPDRFSGHQFPNYSSELNVNALLLGDSALYLCASSLITGLGSPLHFGNGTRLTVT.

About this clonotype itself: This may stem from a read error, because a much larger clone lies one nucleotide away. V usage is TRBV10-3 and J usage is TRBJ2-7; 7 nucleotides line up with TRBD1. The J call is uncertain, as TRBJ2-1 better fits the DNA end. The CDR3 is made up of 16 amino acids. CDR1 and CDR2 from the germline V gene are ENHRY and SYGVKD. The CDR3 sequence is CAISGPGQRINYEQFF. The DNA for the CDR3 is TGTGCCATCAGTGGTCCGGGACAGCGGATCAACTACGAGCAGTTCTTC.

The chain couples TRBV6-1 to TRBJ1-5; no clear D gene. Germline loops: CDR1 MNHNS, CDR2 SASEGT. Trimming removed 6 bases at V and 4 bases at J, with 10 bases between. The CDR3 is 13 residues long. CDR3 sequence (DNA): TGTGCCAGCAGGAAAAGCCCGAATCAGCCCCAGCATTTT. The encoded protein is CASRKSPNQPQHF.

The sample holds a few counts of this clonotype. V and J are TRBV6-4 and TRBJ1-2; the D is unclear. This CDR3 is 14 amino acids long. V was pared by 0 bases and J by 9 bases, with 14 bases between. Per the germline V gene, CDR1 is MRHNA and CDR2 is SNTAGT. The CDR3 is CASSDSSGVPRYTF. DNA of the CDR3: TGTGCCAGCAGTGACTCGAGCGGGGTACCACGCTACACCTTC.

The chain uses TRBV4-3 and TRBJ2-7, with D unclear. The CDR3 is made up of 16 amino acids. The germline gives CDR1 LGHNA, CDR2 YSLEER. Trimming cost V 0 bases and J 0 bases, with 12 bases left between them. Here the CDR3 reads CASSQDPPGSSYEQYF. CDR3 in DNA: TGCGCCAGCAGCCAAGATCCGCCGGGCAGCTCCTACGAGCAGTACTTC.

This clonotype has only one observation. V gene TRBV10-3 combines with J gene TRBJ1-1, with no clear D. Trimming pared 11 bases from V and 1 base from J, leaving 14 bases between. Germline CDR1 reads ENHRY; CDR2 reads SYGVKD. The CDR3 contains 13 residues. In nucleotides, the CDR3 is TGTGCCGGCATTGAGACTGGGAACACTGAAGCTTTCTTT. Translated, it gives CAGIETGNTEAFF.

Concerning this clonotype itself: A read error is possible here, since a much larger clone lies one base away. The rearrangement uses TRBV7-9 and TRBJ2-5; 7 bases line up with TRBD1. V lost 6 bases, J lost 6 bases, and 7 bases stayed unmatched. CDR3 length: 13 residues. From germline, CDR1 is SEHNR and CDR2 FQNEAQ (reference sequence). The CDR3 coding sequence is TGTGCCAGCAGTCCGGGACAGAGGCAGACCCAGTACTTC. Translating it yields CASSPGQRQTQYF.

This clonotype was found a few times. V gene TRBV4-3 combines with J gene TRBJ1-1, with 8 bases lining up with TRBD1. The CDR3 extends over 15 amino acids. V shed 0 bases and J 8 bases; nucleotides not matched to a gene: 8. Germline V gives CDR1 LGHNA, CDR2 YSLEER. DNA of the CDR3: TGCGCCAGCAGCCAAGATCTTACAGGGGGGCCGGAAGCTTTCTTT. It translates to CASSQDLTGGPEAFF.

The chain uses TRBV4-2 and TRBJ2-5; 9 positions match TRBD2. Germline loops: CDR1 LGHNA, CDR2 YNFKEQ. The CDR3 sequence is 17 residues long. J gave up 5 bases and V 1 base, and 11 bases lay outside the gene matches. In DNA form, the CDR3 reads TGTGCCAGCAGCCAAGGAATTGGGACTAGCTCCATCGAGACCCAGTACTTC. This translates into CASSQGIGTSSIETQYF.

Comment on this clonotype: This may come from a read error, since a much larger clone is one base off. V and J are TRBV19 and TRBJ2-7; D remains unclear. There are 12 residues in the CDR3. CDR1 is LNHDA, CDR2 SQIVND, per germline (reference sequence). The CDR3 sequence: CASSSRSYERYF. The DNA of the CDR3 is TGTGCCAGTAGCTCGAGGTCCTACGAGCGGTACTTC.

The sample holds a few counts of this clonotype. The V call is TRBV11-2, the J call TRBJ1-2; D perhaps matches TRBD1 (6 bases). CDR1 and CDR2 from the germline V gene are SGHAT and FQNNGV. The CDR3 totals 16 residues. Trimming cost V 6 bases and J 4 bases, with 21 bases left between them. The CDR3 sequence: CASSEGSGVAGYGYTF. The CDR3 region has the DNA TGTGCCAGCAGTGAAGGTTCAGGGGTGGCTGGCTATGGCTACACCTTC.

On this clonotype: At one end, the junction sequence differs from germline, possibly due to a read error. The V call is TRBV2, the J call TRBJ2-7, with D maybe TRBD2 (6 bases). CDR1 and CDR2 from the germline V gene are SNHLY and FYNNEI. The CDR3 spans 13 residues. CDR3 bases: TGTGCTAGAGACCCGCGCGGGGATTCGGAGCGGTACTTC. Protein: CARDPRGDSERYF.

CDR3 sequence reads: CASSTRTSGRARETQYF. CDR3 nucleotide sequence: TGTGCCAGCAGCACCCGGACTAGCGGGAGGGCCAGGGAGACCCAGTACTTC. This sequence joins TRBV25-1 and TRBJ2-5, with 15 nucleotides matching TRBD2. The CDR3 spans 17 residues. The V gene's germline CDR1 is MGHDK and CDR2 SYGVNS. Trimming cost V 6 bases and J 5 bases; bases outside gene matches: 10.

This clonotype was picked up a small number of times. A read error may explain this, as a much larger clone is one base away. The rearrangement links TRBV15 to TRBJ1-5, with TRBD1 as a possible D gene (5 bases). Germline CDR1 is LNHNV and CDR2 is YYDKDF (reference sequence). Trimming shortened V by 3 bases and J by 11 bases, and 8 bases separated the two germline ends. This CDR3 has 11 residues. The CDR3 sequence: CATSRGGAQHF. The CDR3 nucleotides read TGTGCCACCAGCAGGGGGGGGGCCCAGCATTTT.

This clonotype was seen repeatedly, ten times or more. The chain joins TRBV7-9 to TRBJ2-6; possibly TRBD1 for D (5 bases). V was cut by 5 bases and J by 0 bases, with 14 bases left in between. Germline V gene data show CDR1 as SEHNR and CDR2 as FQNEAQ (reference sequence). This CDR3 contains 17 residues. The CDR3 is CASSPRGVSSGANVLTF. CDR3 sequence (DNA): TGTGCCAGCAGCCCTAGGGGTGTGAGCTCTGGGGCCAACGTCCTGACTTTC.

On this clonotype itself: The missing conserved phenylalanine or tryptophan at the end of this CDR3 makes a read error likely. The chain combines TRBV7-2 with TRBJ2-7; possible D gene TRBD2, 5 bases. Deletions cut 3 bases from V and 6 bases from J, with 15 bases between. This CDR3 has 14 residues. Looked up from germline, CDR1 is SGHTA and CDR2 is FQGNSA. The CDR3 nucleotides are TGTGCCAGCAGCTTCTATGGGAAAGAGGGCGAGCAGTACTGC. Its translation: CASSFYGKEGEQYC.

Many counts were recorded for this clonotype. The CDR3 loop is CAISDPGQGEKLFF. For the CDR3, the DNA is TGTGCCATCAGTGATCCGGGGCAGGGTGAAAAACTGTTTTTT. The chain combines TRBV10-3 with TRBJ1-4, with D tentatively TRBD1 (5 bases). The CDR3 sequence is 14 residues long. V was pared by 3 bases and J by 7 bases, with 12 bases between. Germline V CDR1 and CDR2: ENHRY, SYGVKD.

The V and J genes are TRBV2 and TRBJ1-1; 8 bases match TRBD1. CDR1 is SNHLY and CDR2 is FYNNEI in the germline V gene. The CDR3 totals 14 residues. The DNA of the CDR3 is TGTGCTACCATGGCGGACAGGGCGAACACTGAAGCTTTCTTT. It encodes CATMADRANTEAFF.

This chain connects TRBV19 to TRBJ2-2; no clear D. The V and J ends lost 4 bases and 6 bases respectively, with 15 bases between them. CDR3 length equals 15 residues. Germline V gene data show CDR1 as LNHDA and CDR2 as SQIVND (reference sequence). In DNA form, the CDR3 reads TGTGCCAGTAGTACCCCCCGGACCATCGCCGGGGAGCTGTTTTTT. Translating gives CASSTPRTIAGELFF.